The 14 T cell receptor beta chains presented below share a single source sample, sequenced in a study of blood T cell repertoires in COVID-19. Sequencing was performed with immunoSEQ multiplex PCR; in TCRdb, only in-frame clones are kept and a portion is missing. The data contain over 60,000 clones, 90% of them singletons. Sequencing input: peripheral blood. These receptors originate from a man aged 55 to 70 with acute or convalescent COVID-19.

The J gene is TRBJ1-1, the V gene TRBV11-3; 9 nucleotides align to TRBD1. The CDR3 extends over 13 amino acids. The V gene end was trimmed by 3 bases and the J gene end by 8 bases; junction bases not matched to a gene: 4. Germline CDR1 SGHNT, CDR2 YENEEA. DNA of the CDR3: TGTGCCAGCAGCTTGACAGGGGGTACCGAAGCTTTCTTT. It translates to CASSLTGGTEAFF.

The V gene is TRBV7-2, the J gene TRBJ1-1; D uncertain. The CDR3 is made up of 14 amino acids. V was cut by 2 bases and J by 7 bases, with 14 bases left in between. Germline V gives CDR1 SGHTA, CDR2 FQGNSA. The CDR3 region has the DNA TGTGCCAGCAGCTTAAATCGCCCGGGAGTTGAAGCTTTCTTT. Protein: CASSLNRPGVEAFF.

The count of this clone is one. The chain joins TRBV5-6 to TRBJ1-2, with D maybe TRBD1 (5 bases). The V gene lost 1 base and the J gene lost 6 bases, with 10 bases spanning the gap. Germline assignment: CDR1 SGHDT and CDR2 YYEEEE. This CDR3 has 13 amino acids. Written as DNA, the CDR3 is TGTGCCAGCAGCTTGAGAGACAGAGATGGCTACACCTTC. The encoded protein is CASSLRDRDGYTF.

The sample holds one count of this clone. This chain connects TRBV29-1 to TRBJ1-2; 7 nucleotides match TRBD1. Germline CDR1 SQVTM, CDR2 ANQGSEA. V gave up 7 bases and J gave up 4 bases; unmatched junction bases: 12. The CDR3 is 14 residues long. In nucleotides, the CDR3 is TGCAGCGGGGGGACAGACCCGAATGGCTATGGCTACACCTTC. Residues: CSGGTDPNGYGYTF. The variable domain in full, with the rest retrieved from reference TRBV29-1 and TRBJ1-2, is SAVISQKPSRDICQRGTSLTIQCQVDSQVTMMFWYRQQPGQSLTLIATANQGSEATYESGFVIDKFPISRPNLTFSTLTVSNMSPEDSSIYLCSGGTDPNGYGYTFGSGTRLTVV.

This sequence joins TRBV5-8 and TRBJ1-1; a weak D match, TRBD1 (6 bases). Germline assignment: CDR1 SGHTS and CDR2 YDEGEE. The length of the CDR3 is 16 residues. V was cut by 4 bases and J by 0 bases, with 16 bases left in between. CDR3 sequence: CASSPWGGWMNTEAFF. The DNA of the CDR3 is TGTGCCAGCAGCCCATGGGGGGGCTGGATGAACACTGAAGCTTTCTTT.

The V and J genes are TRBV6-1 and TRBJ2-3; 7 nucleotides align to TRBD2. The trim removed 3 bases at V and 1 base at J, leaving 7 bases unmatched. CDR1 and CDR2 from the germline V gene are MNHNS and SASEGT. The CDR3 runs 16 residues. The CDR3 nucleotides are TGTGCCAGCAGTGACCCCCGGGGGGAGGGCACAGATACGCAGTATTTT. This translates into CASSDPRGEGTDTQYF.

The chain uses TRBV27 and TRBJ1-6, with D perhaps TRBD1 (5 bases). CDR3 length equals 13 residues. Germline V gene sequence: CDR1 MNHEY, CDR2 SMNVEV (reference sequence). V was cut by 3 bases and J by 6 bases, with 6 bases left in between. The CDR3 DNA follows: TGTGCCAGCAGTTTTAGGGGTAATTCACCCCTCCACTTT. This codes for CASSFRGNSPLHF.

The chain carries TRBV30 and TRBJ1-2; 8 bases are shared with TRBD1. V lost 3 bases and J lost 13; bases outside the gene matches: 7. The CDR3 has 11 residues. Germline values: CDR1 GTSNPN, CDR2 SVGIG (reference sequence). The CDR3 region has the DNA TGTGCCTGGAGACAAGGACAGGGATCCACCTTC. Translated, it gives CAWRQGQGSTF. Full variable domain (rest looked up from reference TRBV30 and TRBJ1-2): SQTIHQWPATLVQPVGSPLSLECTVEGTSNPNLYWYRQAAGRGLQLLFYSVGIGQISSEVPQNLSASRPQDRQFILSSKKLLLSDSGFYLCAWRQGQGSTFGSGTRLTVV.

This clone came up a few times. This chain joins TRBV2 and TRBJ1-4; 7 bases match TRBD1. The CDR3 runs 14 residues. V lost 8 bases, J lost 5 bases, and 8 bases stayed unmatched. Germline lookup yields CDR1 SNHLY and CDR2 FYNNEI. CDR3 loop: CASAKDRANEKLFF. The CDR3 DNA follows: TGTGCCAGCGCTAAAGACAGGGCGAATGAAAAACTGTTTTTT.

The gene calls are TRBV11-3 and TRBJ2-5, with TRBD1 matching over 9 bases. Germline-derived CDR1 and CDR2 are SGHNT and YENEEA. CDR3 length: 19 residues. The junction had 14 bases not matched to a gene; V was cut back by 1 base and J by 2 bases. The CDR3 is CASSLGRGTGRIRQETQYF. The CDR3, as DNA: TGTGCCAGCAGCTTAGGGCGAGGGACAGGGAGGATACGGCAAGAGACCCAGTACTTC.

The rearrangement links TRBV7-3 to TRBJ1-1; no firm D call. The CDR3 extends over 13 amino acids. V was shortened by 3 bases and J by 7 bases, with 12 bases between the two germline ends. Germline CDR1 SGHTA, CDR2 FQGTGA. The CDR3 nucleotides are TGTGCCAGCAGCTTCCTAGACGGTAGTGAAGCTTTCTTT. Translating it yields CASSFLDGSEAFF.

This rearrangement joins TRBV7-9 to TRBJ1-2; 8 nucleotides match TRBD1. CDR1 is SEHNR and CDR2 is FQNEAQ in the germline V gene (reference sequence). This CDR3 is built from 14 residues. J lost 6 bases, V lost 1 base, and 4 bases had no gene match. CDR3 amino acids: CASSLGTGFHGYTF. For the CDR3, the DNA is TGTGCCAGCAGCTTAGGGACAGGGTTTCATGGCTACACCTTC.

This chain links TRBV24-1 with TRBJ2-1; D not resolved. Trimming left V 5 bases short and J 2 bases short, with 6 bases between. The CDR3 loop spans 13 amino acids. CDR1 KGHDR and CDR2 SFDVKD come from the germline V gene. Here the CDR3 reads CATSGAPYNEQFF. The DNA for the CDR3 is TGTGCCACCAGTGGGGCGCCCTACAATGAGCAGTTCTTC.

The V call is TRBV4-2, the J call TRBJ2-2; 11 nucleotides match TRBD1. Germline V gene data show CDR1 as LGHNA and CDR2 as YNFKEQ. The length of the CDR3 is 18 residues. V trimming: 3 bases; J trimming: 1 base; junction bases outside the gene matches: 7. CDR3: CASSQDRGRRKNTGELFF. In DNA form, the CDR3 reads TGTGCCAGCAGCCAGGACAGGGGGCGCAGAAAGAACACCGGGGAGCTGTTTTTT.